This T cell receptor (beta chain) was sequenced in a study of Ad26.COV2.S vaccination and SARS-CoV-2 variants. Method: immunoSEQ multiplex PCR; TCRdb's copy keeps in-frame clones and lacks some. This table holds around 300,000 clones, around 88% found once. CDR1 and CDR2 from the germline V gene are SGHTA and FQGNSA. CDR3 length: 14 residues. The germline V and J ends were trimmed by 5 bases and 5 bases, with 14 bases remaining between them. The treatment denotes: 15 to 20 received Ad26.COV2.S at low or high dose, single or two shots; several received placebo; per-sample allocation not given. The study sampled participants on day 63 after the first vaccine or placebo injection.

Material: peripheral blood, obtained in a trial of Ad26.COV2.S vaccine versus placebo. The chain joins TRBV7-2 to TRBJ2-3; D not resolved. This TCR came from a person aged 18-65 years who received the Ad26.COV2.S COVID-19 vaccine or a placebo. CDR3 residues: CASSRRGPEDTQYF. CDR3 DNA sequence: TGTGCCAGCAGCAGGCGTGGACCGGAAGATACGCAGTATTTT.